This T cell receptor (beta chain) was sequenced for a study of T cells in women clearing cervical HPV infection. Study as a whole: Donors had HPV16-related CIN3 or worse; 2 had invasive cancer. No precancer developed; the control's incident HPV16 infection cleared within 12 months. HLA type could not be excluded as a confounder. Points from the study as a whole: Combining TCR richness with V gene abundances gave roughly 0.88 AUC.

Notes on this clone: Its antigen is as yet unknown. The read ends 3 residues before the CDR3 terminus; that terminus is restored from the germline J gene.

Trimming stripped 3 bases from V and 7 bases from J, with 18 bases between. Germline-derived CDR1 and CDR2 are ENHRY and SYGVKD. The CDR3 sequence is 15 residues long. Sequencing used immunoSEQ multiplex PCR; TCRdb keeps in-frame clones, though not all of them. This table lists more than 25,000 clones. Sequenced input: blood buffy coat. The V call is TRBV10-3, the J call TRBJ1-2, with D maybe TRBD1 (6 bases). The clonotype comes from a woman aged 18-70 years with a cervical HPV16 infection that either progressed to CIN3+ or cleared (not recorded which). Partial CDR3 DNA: TGTGCCATCAGTGACCCCGACAGGACTTTGGGTGGC. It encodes CAISDPDRTLGG. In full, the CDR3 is CAISDPDRTLGGYTF.